Following are 24 T cell receptor beta chains from one sample sequenced in a study of control samples from healthy donors and cancer patients (dated by TCRdb to about 2020). Receptor amplification or capture employed the immunoSEQ multiplex PCR assay. TCRdb took this table from immuneACCESS and kept in-frame rearrangements with V and J called. Such tables lack part of the clones; where checked against another copy, unresolved V genes explain under half of the gap, and the rest is unexplained. This sample holds under 150,000 clones; around 89% were observed only once. Of the sample, 2% to 3% falls within the top ten clones. The sequencing sample was made of blood. These receptors came from a woman between 65 and 79 years old in good health.

The V gene is TRBV27, the J gene TRBJ1-6; D is unresolved. The V end was cut by 2 bases, the J end by 0 bases, with 5 bases between. Germline V gene lookup returns CDR1 MNHEY and CDR2 SMNVEV (reference sequence). The CDR3 has 15 residues. The CDR3 DNA follows: TGTGCCAGCAGTTTAATGGGCTCCTATAATTCACCCCTCCACTTT. It translates to CASSLMGSYNSPLHF.

In this sample, this clone turned up a few times. V usage is TRBV4-3 and J usage is TRBJ1-1, with D possibly TRBD1 on 5 matching bases. Looked up from germline, CDR1 is LGHNA and CDR2 is YSLEER. There are 14 residues in the CDR3. V was pared by 5 bases and J by 7 bases, with 17 bases between. The CDR3 region has the DNA TGCGCCAGCAGCTACTCCCTCGAGGGGAGTGAAGCTTTCTTT. Protein: CASSYSLEGSEAFF.

The chain uses TRBV4-3 and TRBJ1-1; D is undetermined. This CDR3 has 13 amino acids. V lost 5 bases, J lost 1 base, and 8 bases lay in between. Germline values: CDR1 LGHNA, CDR2 YSLEER. The CDR3 region is CASSGVRNTEAFF. CDR3 nucleotides: TGCGCCAGCAGCGGCGTCAGGAACACTGAAGCTTTCTTT.

CDR3 residues: CASSIQFYTGELFF. The CDR3 DNA reads as TGTGCCAGTAGTATCCAGTTTTACACCGGGGAGCTGTTTTTT. This sequence joins TRBV19 and TRBJ2-2, with D unclear. The germline V and J ends were trimmed by 3 bases and 3 bases, with 8 bases remaining between them. The CDR3 length is 14 residues. Germline V CDR1 and CDR2: LNHDA, SQIVND (reference sequence).

The CDR3 nucleotides are TGTGCCAGCAGCTTAGGGCATAGGACAGCACCTAGCACAGATACGCAGTATTTT. This sequence encodes CASSLGHRTAPSTDTQYF. The V gene is TRBV7-9, the J gene TRBJ2-3; tentatively, D is TRBD1 (6 bases). CDR1 and CDR2 (germline): SEHNR, FQNEAQ (reference sequence). The length of the CDR3 is 18 residues. The V gene lost 1 base and the J gene lost 0 bases, with 17 bases spanning the gap.

The chain recombines TRBV10-2 with TRBJ2-7; D possibly corresponds to TRBD1 (6 bases). Germline V gene lookup returns CDR1 WSHSY and CDR2 SAAADI. V dropped 2 bases and J dropped 7 bases, with 18 bases sitting between them. This CDR3 comprises 15 residues. The CDR3 here is CASSEEGVGSWEQYF. CDR3 nucleotide sequence: TGCGCCAGCAGTGAGGAGGGGGTGGGTTCGTGGGAGCAGTACTTC.

The chain has TRBV6-5 and TRBJ2-1, with 12 bases that match TRBD2. The CDR3 runs 15 residues. CDR1 is MNHEY and CDR2 is SVGAGI in the germline V gene. J was trimmed by 2 bases and V by 6 bases; bases with no gene match: 2. The CDR3 loop reads CASRLAGGPYNEQFF. The DNA of the CDR3 is TGTGCCAGCAGGCTAGCGGGGGGGCCCTACAATGAGCAGTTCTTC.

The DNA of the CDR3 is TGTGCCAGCAGCCCTTACGGGACAGGTCAACAGCCCCAGCATTTT. Encoded protein: CASSPYGTGQQPQHF. The chain employs TRBV7-6 and TRBJ1-5; 8 bases align to TRBD1. After removal of 5 bases from V and 7 bases from J, the junction contained 10 bases not matched to a gene. The CDR3 is made up of 15 amino acids. Germline loops: CDR1 SGHVS, CDR2 FNYEAQ.

This clone was found once. The V call is TRBV5-1, the J call TRBJ2-7; 10 bases map to TRBD1. After removal of 4 bases from V and 3 bases from J, the junction contained 10 bases not matched to a gene. CDR3 size: 16 residues. Germline V gene lookup returns CDR1 SGHRS and CDR2 YFSETQ. The CDR3 sequence is CASSPILTGGGYEQYF. The CDR3 region has the DNA TGCGCCAGCAGCCCCATCTTGACAGGGGGCGGCTACGAGCAGTACTTC.

CDR3 bases: TGCGCCAGCAGCGGCGGGACGGTTAGCTCCTACGAGCAGTACTTC. This translates into CASSGGTVSSYEQYF. The chain carries TRBV5-1 and TRBJ2-7; TRBD2 might be the D (6 bases). Germline V gene data show CDR1 as SGHRS and CDR2 as YFSETQ. Deletions cut 4 bases from V and 0 bases from J, with 14 bases between. The CDR3 is made up of 15 amino acids. The full variable domain, in which reference TRBV5-1 and TRBJ2-7 provide the parts outside the CDR3, is KAGVTQTPRYLIKTRGQQVTLSCSPISGHRSVSWYQQTPGQGLQFLFEYFSETQRNKGNFPGRFSGRQFSNSRSEMNVSTLELGDSALYLCASSGGTVSSYEQYFGPGTRLTVT.

This clone was seen only a few times. This chain joins TRBV5-8 and TRBJ2-6; no reliable D call. The CDR3 spans 17 residues. With 0 bases removed from V and 0 bases from J, the gap between germline ends came to 10 bases. CDR1 is SGHTS, CDR2 YDEGEE, per germline. The CDR3 region is CASSLEGRSSGANVLTF. The CDR3, as DNA: TGTGCCAGCAGCTTGGAGGGTCGGAGCTCTGGGGCCAACGTCCTGACTTTC.

The chain is built from TRBV3-1 (or the pseudogene TRBV3-2) and TRBJ1-1; a possible D gene is TRBD1 (6 bases). This CDR3 has 15 residues. The V end was cut by 1 base, the J end by 7 bases, with 16 bases between. The germline CDR1 and CDR2 sequences are LGHDT and YNNKEL (reference sequence). The chain's CDR3 is CASSQGGALHGEAFF. The CDR3 DNA reads TGTGCCAGCAGCCAAGGGGGGGCTCTGCATGGTGAAGCTTTCTTT.

The genes are TRBV6-2 or TRBV6-3 and TRBJ2-7, with a tentative D call TRBD2 (6 bases). The CDR3 spans 16 residues. V dropped 5 bases and J dropped 5 bases, with 22 bases sitting between them. Germline values: CDR1 MNHEY, CDR2 SVGEGT. The CDR3 DNA follows: TGTGCCAGCAGTCCCCGTCAGGGCAGGGAGGTGGACGAGCAGTACTTC. Its protein is CASSPRQGREVDEQYF.

This chain links TRBV7-2 with TRBJ1-1; D remains unclear. This CDR3 comprises 16 residues. V gave up 4 bases and J gave up 4 bases, with 19 bases separating them. Per the germline V gene, CDR1 is SGHTA and CDR2 is FQGNSA. CDR3 protein: CASSSPWASVRTEAFF. The CDR3 DNA follows: TGTGCCAGCAGCTCTCCGTGGGCCTCCGTGCGCACTGAAGCTTTCTTT.

The CDR3 DNA sequence: TGTGCCAGCAGCTTCACTTCGGGTAGCGAGCGCGAGCAGTACTTC. Translated: CASSFTSGSEREQYF. The chain is built from TRBV5-4 and TRBJ2-7; TRBD2 is a possible D gene (5 bases). Germline V gene sequence: CDR1 SGHNT, CDR2 YYREEE (reference sequence). The CDR3 is made up of 15 amino acids. Between the trimmed V and J ends, which lost 2 bases and 6 bases, there was a span of 18 bases.

This clone was observed a few times. The junction departs from the called germline gene at one end, perhaps through a read error. Here the CDR3 reads CASTYGGLRNSPLHF. Here the CDR3 DNA reads TGTGCCAGCACTTACGGAGGGTTAAGAAATTCACCCCTCCACTTT. V is TRBV6-2 or TRBV6-3 and J is TRBJ1-6; D is uncertain. The CDR3 contains 15 residues. Per the germline V gene, CDR1 is MNHEY and CDR2 is SVGEGT.

The rearrangement uses TRBV5-1 and TRBJ2-7; D possibly matches TRBD1 or TRBD2 (5 bases each). CDR3 size: 13 residues. CDR1 and CDR2 (germline): SGHRS, YFSETQ. The germline V and J ends were trimmed by 3 bases and 5 bases, with 12 bases remaining between them. CDR3 bases: TGCGCCAGCAGCTGGGGGAGTCGTGACGAGCAGTACTTC. Protein product: CASSWGSRDEQYF.

This chain uses TRBV27 with TRBJ1-2; D call uncertain. Per germline, CDR1 MNHEY and CDR2 SMNVEV (reference sequence). V was trimmed by 7 bases and J by 6 bases, leaving 18 bases between them. The CDR3 length is 14 residues. The DNA for the CDR3 is TGTGCCAGCACCACATCTGCCTCTGGTGATGGCTACACCTTC. It is translated as CASTTSASGDGYTF.

A note on this clone: Sequence at one end of the junction differs from germline and may be a read error. The rearrangement uses TRBV7-7 and TRBJ1-4; D is ambiguous. The CDR3 spans 14 residues. CDR1 SSHAT and CDR2 FNYEAQ come from the germline V gene (reference sequence). In DNA, the CDR3 is TGTGCTAGCAGCCCCCCGCACACTGGTGAAAAACTGTTTTTT. Residues: CASSPPHTGEKLFF.

The chain joins TRBV4-1 to TRBJ2-3; D is undetermined. The CDR3 extends over 15 amino acids. V lost 0 bases to trimming and J lost 3 bases, with 10 bases between them. The germline V gene encodes CDR1 MGHRA and CDR2 YSYEKL. The CDR3 bases are TGCGCCAGCAGCCAAGATCGACGGGCAACAGATACGCAGTATTTT. This translates into CASSQDRRATDTQYF.

The V call is TRBV11-2, the J call TRBJ2-2; tentative D call: TRBD2 (6 bases). V dropped 0 bases and J dropped 7 bases, with 18 bases sitting between them. CDR3 size: 17 residues. CDR1 is SGHAT, CDR2 FQNNGV, per germline. The CDR3 spells CASSLDHLASAGGELFF. In nucleotides, the CDR3 is TGTGCCAGCAGCTTAGATCACCTAGCGTCCGCTGGCGGGGAGCTGTTTTTT.

The V call is TRBV5-1, the J call TRBJ2-5; D may be TRBD2 (5 bases). The CDR3 is 14 amino acids. Trimming left V 2 bases short and J 2 bases short, with 10 bases between. CDR1 and CDR2 from the germline V gene are SGHRS and YFSETQ. CDR3 amino acids: CASSFILEQETQYF. In DNA form, the CDR3 reads TGCGCCAGCAGCTTTATACTAGAGCAAGAGACCCAGTACTTC.

V is TRBV19 and J is TRBJ1-5; tentatively, D is TRBD1 (6 bases). Germline V gene lookup returns CDR1 LNHDA and CDR2 SQIVND (reference sequence). Trimming took off 7 bases at V and 7 bases at J, with 14 bases between the two ends. The CDR3 sequence is 13 residues long. The DNA of the CDR3 is TGTGCCAGTAAAGGGGGGGGTGGGCAGCCCCAGCATTTT. Translating gives CASKGGGGQPQHF.

V gene TRBV7-3 combines with J gene TRBJ2-3, with D perhaps TRBD1 or TRBD2 (5 bases each). Germline loops: CDR1 SGHTA, CDR2 FQGTGA. V lost 5 bases and J lost 4, with 16 bases in between. The CDR3 is made up of 15 amino acids. This CDR3 is CASSPRAAGPDTQYF. The DNA of the CDR3 is TGTGCCAGCAGCCCCCGAGCGGCAGGGCCAGATACGCAGTATTTT.